The 23 T cell receptor beta chains below come from one sample, sequenced in a study of T cell responses to AZD1222 COVID-19 vaccine. The assay was immunoSEQ multiplex PCR, and TCRdb's table has in-frame clones only and misses some. The sample shows some 140,000 clones, roughly 85% of them seen only once. The sequences come from peripheral blood, collected 28 days after the second dose of the MenACWY control vaccine. These receptors were obtained from an adult who received the MenACWY meningococcal vaccine as a control.

The genes are TRBV7-8 and TRBJ2-7; possibly TRBD2 for D (5 bases). Germline V gene sequence: CDR1 SGHVS, CDR2 FQNEAQ. The CDR3 spans 14 residues. V lost 1 base, J lost 3 bases, and 10 bases lay in between. CDR3 in amino acids: CASSLGPGNYEQYF. The CDR3 DNA reads as TGTGCCAGCAGCTTAGGCCCGGGAAACTACGAGCAGTACTTC.

This clone was counted many times. The V gene is TRBV19, the J gene TRBJ1-4; D is uncertain. Germline lookup yields CDR1 LNHDA and CDR2 SQIVND (reference sequence). The CDR3 runs 15 residues. Trimming left V 5 bases short and J 0 bases short, with 10 bases between. CDR3 region: CASSPWASTNEKLFF. For the CDR3, the DNA is TGTGCCAGTAGTCCCTGGGCGTCAACTAATGAAAAACTGTTTTTT.

J is TRBJ2-1 and V is TRBV29-1, with D possibly being TRBD1 or TRBD2 (6 bases each). The CDR3 spans 14 residues. Trimming took 5 bases from V and 4 from J, leaving 15 bases between them. Germline-derived CDR1 and CDR2 are SQVTM and ANQGSEA. CDR3 bases: TGCAGCGTTTCGCCCGGGGGCGGATACAATGAGCAGTTCTTC. Encoded protein: CSVSPGGGYNEQFF.

The chain is built from TRBV5-6 and TRBJ2-7; D ambiguous. The CDR3 contains 16 residues. Trimming left V 4 bases short and J 0 bases short, with 17 bases between. Germline CDR1 is SGHDT and CDR2 is YYEEEE. In DNA form, the CDR3 reads TGTGCCAGCAGCCATGGGCTGAACGGAGTCTCCTACGAGCAGTACTTC. It is translated as CASSHGLNGVSYEQYF. Full variable domain (missing parts from reference TRBV5-6 and TRBJ2-7): DAGVTQSPTHLIKTRGQQVTLRCSPKSGHDTVSWYQQALGQGPQFIFQYYEEEERQRGNFPDRFSGHQFPNYSSELNVNALLLGDSALYLCASSHGLNGVSYEQYFGPGTRLTVT.

The genes are TRBV12-2 and TRBJ1-1. TRBV12-2 is described as a pseudogene. This CDR3 comprises 15 residues. The CDR3 coding sequence is TGTGCAAGTCGCTTAGGGGGTCACCTGAACACTGAAGCTTTCTTT. Encoded protein: CASRLGGHLNTEAFF.

The chain links TRBV4-2 to TRBJ2-1; D call uncertain. The V gene lost 4 bases and the J gene lost 3 bases, with 13 bases spanning the gap. This CDR3 contains 15 residues. Germline V gene lookup returns CDR1 LGHNA and CDR2 YNFKEQ. CDR3 protein: CASSLGSWGYNEQFF. CDR3 bases: TGTGCCAGCAGCCTGGGATCTTGGGGCTACAATGAGCAGTTCTTC.

The chain employs TRBV3-1 (or the pseudogene TRBV3-2) and TRBJ2-2; D remains ambiguous. CDR1 and CDR2 (germline): LGHDT, YNNKEL (reference sequence). V lost 0 bases to trimming and J lost 4 bases, with 6 bases between them. This CDR3 region has 14 residues. The CDR3 here is CASSQDSSTGELFF. The DNA of the CDR3 is TGTGCCAGCAGCCAAGATAGTAGCACCGGGGAGCTGTTTTTT.

This sequence joins TRBV2 and TRBJ2-4; possible D gene TRBD1, 5 bases. Looked up from germline, CDR1 is SNHLY and CDR2 is FYNNEI. V was cut by 6 bases and J by 3 bases, with 15 bases left in between. The CDR3 contains 15 residues. CDR3 nucleotide sequence: TGTGCCAGCAGACAGGCGCCGGATCTCAAAAACATTCAGTACTTC. Protein product: CASRQAPDLKNIQYF.

CDR3 nucleotide sequence: TGTGCCAGCAGCCCCCTGGGAGCGGGGGTCACAGATACGCAGTATTTT. Translated, it gives CASSPLGAGVTDTQYF. The V gene is TRBV5-4, the J gene TRBJ2-3; 8 nucleotides match TRBD2. The CDR3 runs 16 residues. Per the germline V gene, CDR1 is SGHNT and CDR2 is YYREEE (reference sequence). V was pared by 4 bases and J by 2 bases, with 9 bases of the junction left unmatched.

V usage is TRBV6-5 and J usage is TRBJ2-3; 9 nucleotides agree with TRBD2. The germline V gene has CDR1 MNHEY and CDR2 SVGAGI. The junction had 6 bases not matched to a gene; V was cut back by 2 bases and J by 3 bases. The CDR3 has 16 residues. DNA of the CDR3: TGTGCCAGCAGTTACGGTGCTAGCGGGATGACAGATACGCAGTATTTT. Residues: CASSYGASGMTDTQYF.

The J gene is TRBJ2-1, the V gene TRBV11-2; maybe TRBD1 (6 bases). CDR3 length: 15 residues. The germline V and J ends were trimmed by 5 bases and 2 bases, with 13 bases remaining between them. Germline CDR1 reads SGHAT; CDR2 reads FQNNGV. The CDR3 spells CASSVRTAAYNEQFF. CDR3 coding DNA: TGTGCCAGCAGCGTTCGGACAGCAGCCTACAATGAGCAGTTCTTC. Together with reference TRBV11-2 and TRBJ2-1, the CDR3 gives the full variable domain: EAGVAQSPRYKIIEKRQSVAFWCNPISGHATLYWYQQILGQGPKLLIQFQNNGVVDDSQLPKDRFSAERLKGVDSTLKIQPAKLEDSAVYLCASSVRTAAYNEQFFGPGTRLTVL.

The chain has TRBV11-2 and TRBJ2-5; TRBD2 matches at 7 bases. Germline V gene data show CDR1 as SGHAT and CDR2 as FQNNGV. This CDR3 has 14 residues. Trimming removed 6 bases from V and 3 bases from J; junction bases left unmatched: 7. For the CDR3, the DNA is TGTGCCAGCAGACACGGGGGGAATAAAGAGACCCAGTACTTC. Residues: CASRHGGNKETQYF.

V gene TRBV5-1 combines with J gene TRBJ1-2; unclear D gene. Germline CDR1 reads SGHRS; CDR2 reads YFSETQ. Trimming took off 5 bases at V and 4 bases at J, with 6 bases between the two ends. There are 11 residues in the CDR3. The CDR3 spells CASRTVYGYTF. The CDR3 bases are TGCGCCAGCAGGACGGTCTATGGCTACACCTTC.

This clone was recorded a few times. V and J are TRBV27 and TRBJ1-3, with TRBD1 matching 9 bases. With V trimmed by 5 bases and J by 7 bases, 6 bases remained unmatched. From germline, CDR1 is MNHEY and CDR2 SMNVEV (reference sequence). The CDR3 covers 14 residues. This CDR3 is CASSGGTGRNTIYF. The CDR3 DNA is TGTGCCAGCAGTGGCGGGACAGGGAGGAACACCATATATTTT.

J is TRBJ2-5 and V is TRBV11-2; D is uncertain. CDR1 and CDR2 (germline): SGHAT, FQNNGV. The CDR3 totals 15 residues. V was shortened by 1 base and J by 0 bases, with 9 bases between the two germline ends. The CDR3 DNA reads as TGTGCCAGCAGCTTAGGGGCGCAGAACCAAGAGACCCAGTACTTC. It yields the protein CASSLGAQNQETQYF.

This clone has a single count. J is TRBJ2-2 and V is TRBV2; D is unclear. The germline gives CDR1 SNHLY, CDR2 FYNNEI. CDR3 length equals 16 residues. The V gene lost 6 bases and the J gene lost 1 base, with 15 bases spanning the gap. CDR3 protein: CASRDPRAGNTGELFF. DNA for the CDR3: TGTGCCAGCAGGGACCCCCGGGCAGGGAACACCGGGGAGCTGTTTTTT.

The V call is TRBV19, the J call TRBJ1-4; possible D gene TRBD1, 5 bases. The CDR3 has 13 residues. The germline V gene encodes CDR1 LNHDA and CDR2 SQIVND (reference sequence). V lost 8 bases and J 5 bases, leaving 12 bases between the germline ends. The CDR3 loop reads CASAEWGNEKLFF. CDR3 DNA: TGTGCCAGTGCGGAGTGGGGGAATGAAAAACTGTTTTTT.

CDR3 DNA sequence: TGTGCCAGTAGTATGGTCGGGGGTCAAGAGACCCAGTACTTC. Translated, it gives CASSMVGGQETQYF. V gene TRBV19 combines with J gene TRBJ2-5; D is possibly TRBD2 (6 bases). CDR3 length: 14 residues. V lost 3 bases and J 2 bases, leaving 10 bases between the germline ends. The germline V gene encodes CDR1 LNHDA and CDR2 SQIVND (reference sequence).

The chain couples TRBV9 to TRBJ1-1, with TRBD1 matching 9 bases. The CDR3 loop spans 16 amino acids. The V and J ends lost 4 bases and 4 bases, in that order; junction bases with no gene match: 11. Germline assignment: CDR1 SGDLS and CDR2 YYNGEE. Written as DNA, the CDR3 is TGTGCCAGCAGCCCTCGGACAGGGGTTATGGGCACTGAAGCTTTCTTT. Translating gives CASSPRTGVMGTEAFF.

The chain links TRBV3-1 (or the pseudogene TRBV3-2) to TRBJ2-3; D possibly corresponds to TRBD1 (5 bases). The CDR3 is 15 amino acids. The germline V gene has CDR1 LGHDT and CDR2 YNNKEL (reference sequence). V lost 5 bases, J lost 0 bases, and 12 bases lay in between. CDR3 sequence (DNA): TGTGCCAGCAGCAAGACAGTTTTTAGCACAGATACGCAGTATTTT. This translates into CASSKTVFSTDTQYF.

This chain uses TRBV4-2 with TRBJ2-7; D is perhaps TRBD2 (5 bases). Germline loops: CDR1 LGHNA, CDR2 YNFKEQ. Between the trimmed V and J ends, which lost 0 bases and 3 bases, there was a span of 15 bases. The CDR3 has 16 amino acids. CDR3 DNA sequence: TGTGCCAGCAGCCAAGATAAGGCCGGAGGATACTACGAGCAGTACTTC. Encoded protein: CASSQDKAGGYYEQYF.

The V and J genes are TRBV6-5 and TRBJ1-1, with D perhaps matching TRBD1 (5 bases). CDR1 and CDR2 (germline): MNHEY, SVGAGI. Trimming removed 3 bases at V and 5 bases at J, with 13 bases between. CDR3 length: 14 amino acids. CDR3 amino acids: CASSYDFGGTEAFF. The CDR3 DNA reads TGTGCCAGCAGTTATGATTTTGGGGGGACTGAAGCTTTCTTT.

This clone showed up just once. The chain employs TRBV24-1 and TRBJ1-3; tentative D call: TRBD1 (6 bases). V lost 1 base and J lost 7, with 16 bases in between. The CDR3 runs to 16 residues. Germline CDR1 and CDR2: KGHDR and SFDVKD. CDR3: CATSDFTGRETNTIYF. The CDR3 DNA follows: TGTGCCACCAGTGATTTTACAGGGAGGGAGACGAACACCATATATTTT.